What follows are 10 T cell receptor beta chains derived from one specimen sequenced in a study of T cell responses to AZD1222 COVID-19 vaccine. Clones were read by immunoSEQ multiplex PCR, and TCRdb kept only the in-frame ones, dropping some. The table has approximately 210,000 clones, approximately 94% seen once. The sample in question was peripheral blood, obtained 28 days after the second dose of the MenACWY control vaccine. Source of these receptors: an adult who received the MenACWY meningococcal vaccine as a control.

The chain combines TRBV9 with TRBJ2-1, with D possibly TRBD2 on 5 matching bases. This CDR3 spans 15 amino acids. The V and J ends lost 5 bases and 5 bases respectively, with 17 bases between them. Germline assignment: CDR1 SGDLS and CDR2 YYNGEE. The CDR3 bases are TGTGCCAGCAGAGGAGGACCCCCCGGCGACAATGAGCAGTTCTTC. Its translation is CASRGGPPGDNEQFF.

The V and J genes are TRBV30 and TRBJ1-2, with a tentative D call TRBD1 (5 bases). This CDR3 spans 13 amino acids. The germline V and J ends were trimmed by 2 bases and 7 bases, with 14 bases remaining between them. Looked up from germline, CDR1 is GTSNPN and CDR2 is SVGIG (reference sequence). For the CDR3, the DNA is TGTGCCTGGAGTAAAACAGGTTCCCTTGGCTACACCTTC. It encodes CAWSKTGSLGYTF.

CDR3 sequence reads: CAWSVGDLYGYTF. The CDR3 nucleotides are TGTGCCTGGAGTGTGGGAGATCTCTATGGCTACACCTTC. The rearrangement uses TRBV30 and TRBJ1-2; D remains ambiguous. The CDR3 length is 13 residues. V was shortened by 0 bases and J by 4 bases, with 9 bases between the two germline ends. CDR1 GTSNPN and CDR2 SVGIG come from the germline V gene (reference sequence).

The table lists this clone with a count of one. The CDR3 nucleotides are TGTGCCAGCAGCTTAGTGGGGTTGGCGGGAGGGCCACAGACCCAGTACTTC. This codes for CASSLVGLAGGPQTQYF. The rearrangement links TRBV7-8 to TRBJ2-5, with TRBD2 matching over 9 bases. The germline V gene encodes CDR1 SGHVS and CDR2 FQNEAQ. The J segment lost 6 bases and the V segment lost 1 base, leaving 12 bases of the junction unmatched. CDR3 length equals 17 residues.

This chain joins TRBV28 and TRBJ1-1; no clear D gene. This CDR3 region has 13 residues. The V end lost 2 bases, the J end lost 3 bases, and 7 bases lay between the germline ends. The germline V gene has CDR1 MDHEN and CDR2 SYDVKM. CDR3: CASSLPQYTEAFF. Here the CDR3 DNA reads TGTGCCAGCAGTTTACCTCAGTACACTGAAGCTTTCTTT.

The genes are TRBV18 and TRBJ2-7; 8 nucleotides align to TRBD1. CDR3 length equals 14 residues. CDR1 is KGHSH and CDR2 is LQKENI in the germline V gene. With V trimmed by 5 bases and J by 2 bases, 5 bases remained unmatched. As DNA, the CDR3 is TGTGCCAGCTCAACGGACAGGGCTGCCTACGAGCAGTACTTC. Protein: CASSTDRAAYEQYF.

This clone showed up just once. This chain links TRBV5-4 with TRBJ1-1, with 7 positions matching TRBD1. The V and J ends lost 4 bases and 3 bases, in that order; junction bases with no gene match: 9. CDR3 length equals 15 residues. CDR1 is SGHNT and CDR2 is YYREEE in the germline V gene (reference sequence). CDR3 coding DNA: TGTGCCAGCAGCAAATCAAGGGGGCCGGACACTGAAGCTTTCTTT. It codes for CASSKSRGPDTEAFF.

This clone was observed a single time. The J gene is TRBJ2-7, the V gene TRBV2; 10 nucleotides line up with TRBD2. From germline, CDR1 is SNHLY and CDR2 FYNNEI. Losses at the gene ends were 6 bases for V and 4 bases for J; bases not matched to a gene: 3. This CDR3 is built from 13 residues. The CDR3 spells CASRLAGTYEQYF. In DNA form, the CDR3 reads TGTGCCAGCAGACTAGCGGGAACTTACGAGCAGTACTTC.

This clone was detected only once. The chain is built from TRBV19 and TRBJ1-4; D perhaps matches TRBD1 (5 bases). Trimming removed 6 bases from V and 5 bases from J, with 10 bases in between. From germline, CDR1 is LNHDA and CDR2 SQIVND (reference sequence). The CDR3 spans 13 residues. The CDR3 coding sequence is TGTGCCAGTAGCGTCGAGGGGAATGAAAAACTGTTTTTT. The encoded protein is CASSVEGNEKLFF. The variable domain in full, completed from reference TRBV19 and TRBJ1-4, reads DGGITQSPKYLFRKEGQNVTLSCEQNLNHDAMYWYRQDPGQGLRLIYYSQIVNDFQKGDIAEGYSVSREKKESFPLTVTSAQKNPTAFYLCASSVEGNEKLFFGSGTQLSVL.

This clone was observed once. The rearrangement joins TRBV27 to TRBJ1-6, with 11 bases that match TRBD1. CDR1 and CDR2 (germline): MNHEY, SMNVEV (reference sequence). This CDR3 contains 13 residues. The junction had 2 bases not matched to a gene; V was cut back by 6 bases and J by 10 bases. CDR3 loop: CASRGTGGSPLHF. CDR3 DNA: TGTGCCAGCAGGGGGACAGGGGGGTCACCCCTCCACTTT.